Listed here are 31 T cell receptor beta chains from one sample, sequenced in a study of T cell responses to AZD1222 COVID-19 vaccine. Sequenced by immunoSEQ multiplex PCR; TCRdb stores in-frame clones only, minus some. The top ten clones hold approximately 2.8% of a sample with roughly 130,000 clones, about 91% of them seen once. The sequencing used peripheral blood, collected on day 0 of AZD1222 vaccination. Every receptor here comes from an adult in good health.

The CDR3: CASSRGGGRREQFF. In DNA, the CDR3 is TGTGCCAGCAGCCGAGGAGGCGGGAGGCGTGAGCAGTTCTTC. The chain employs TRBV7-9 and TRBJ2-1; 8 nucleotides line up with TRBD2. The V gene end was trimmed by 5 bases and the J gene end by 9 bases; junction bases not matched to a gene: 9. From germline, CDR1 is SEHNR and CDR2 FQNEAQ (reference sequence). This CDR3 region has 14 residues.

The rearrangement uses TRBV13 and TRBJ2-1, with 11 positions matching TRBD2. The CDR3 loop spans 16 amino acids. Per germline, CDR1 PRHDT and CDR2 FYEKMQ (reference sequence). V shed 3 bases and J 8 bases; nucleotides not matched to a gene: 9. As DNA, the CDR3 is TGTGCCAGCAGCTTGAGGGGGCTAGCGGGAGGAGATGAGCAGTTCTTC. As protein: CASSLRGLAGGDEQFF.

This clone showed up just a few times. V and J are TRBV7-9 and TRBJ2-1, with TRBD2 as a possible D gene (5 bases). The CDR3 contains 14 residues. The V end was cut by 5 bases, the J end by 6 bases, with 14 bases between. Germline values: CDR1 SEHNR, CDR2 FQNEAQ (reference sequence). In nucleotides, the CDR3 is TGTGCCAGCAGCCCCGGGGTAGCCAGCAATGAGCAGTTCTTC. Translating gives CASSPGVASNEQFF. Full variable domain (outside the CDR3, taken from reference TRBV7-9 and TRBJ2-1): DTGVSQNPRHKITKRGQNVTFRCDPISEHNRLYWYRQTLGQGPEFLTYFQNEAQLEKSRLLSDRFSAERPKGSFSTLEIQRTEQGDSAMYLCASSPGVASNEQFFGPGTRLTVL.

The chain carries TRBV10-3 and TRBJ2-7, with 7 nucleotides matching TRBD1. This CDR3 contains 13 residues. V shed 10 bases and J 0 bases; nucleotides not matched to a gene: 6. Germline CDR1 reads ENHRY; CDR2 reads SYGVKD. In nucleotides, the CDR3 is TGTGCCACCAGGACAGGAGGCTCCTACGAGCAGTACTTC. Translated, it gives CATRTGGSYEQYF.

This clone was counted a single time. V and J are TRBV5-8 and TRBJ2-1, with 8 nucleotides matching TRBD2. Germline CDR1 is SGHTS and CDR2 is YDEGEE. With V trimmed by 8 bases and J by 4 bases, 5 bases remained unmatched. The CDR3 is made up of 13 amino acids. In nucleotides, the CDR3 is TGTGCCAGAGGGACTAGGTATTACAATGAGCAGTTCTTC. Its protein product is CARGTRYYNEQFF.

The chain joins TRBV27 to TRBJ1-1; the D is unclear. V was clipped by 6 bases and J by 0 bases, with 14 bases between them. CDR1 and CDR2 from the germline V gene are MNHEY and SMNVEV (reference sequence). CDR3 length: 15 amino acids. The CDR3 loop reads CASRKEHGMNTEAFF. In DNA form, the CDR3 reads TGTGCCAGCAGGAAAGAACACGGCATGAACACTGAAGCTTTCTTT.

CDR3 nucleotides: TGCAGTGCTATTGAGGGGAAAAACATTCAGTACTTC. This encodes CSAIEGKNIQYF. The chain has TRBV20-1 and TRBJ2-4; possibly TRBD1 or TRBD2 for D (5 bases each). The CDR3 is made up of 12 amino acids. The germline CDR1 and CDR2 sequences are DFQATT and SNEGSKA (reference sequence). Deletions cut 4 bases from V and 4 bases from J, with 8 bases between.

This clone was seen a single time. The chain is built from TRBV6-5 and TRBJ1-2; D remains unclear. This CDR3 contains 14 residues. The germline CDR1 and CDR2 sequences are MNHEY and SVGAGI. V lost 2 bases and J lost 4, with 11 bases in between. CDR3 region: CASSYGRLSYGYTF. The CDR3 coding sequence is TGTGCCAGCAGTTACGGGAGGTTAAGCTATGGCTACACCTTC.

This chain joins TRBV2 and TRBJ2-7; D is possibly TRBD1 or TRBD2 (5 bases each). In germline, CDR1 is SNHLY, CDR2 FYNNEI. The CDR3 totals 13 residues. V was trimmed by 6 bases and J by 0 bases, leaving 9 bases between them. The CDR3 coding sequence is TGTGCCAGCAGGGCAGGGAGCTCCTACGAGCAGTACTTC. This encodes CASRAGSSYEQYF.

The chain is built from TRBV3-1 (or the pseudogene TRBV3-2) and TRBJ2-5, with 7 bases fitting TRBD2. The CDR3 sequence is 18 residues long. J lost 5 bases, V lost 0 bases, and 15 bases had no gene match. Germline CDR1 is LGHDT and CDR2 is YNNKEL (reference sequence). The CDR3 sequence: CASSQDRSSGRLRETQYF. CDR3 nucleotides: TGTGCCAGCAGCCAAGATCGGTCTAGCGGACGATTACGGGAGACCCAGTACTTC.

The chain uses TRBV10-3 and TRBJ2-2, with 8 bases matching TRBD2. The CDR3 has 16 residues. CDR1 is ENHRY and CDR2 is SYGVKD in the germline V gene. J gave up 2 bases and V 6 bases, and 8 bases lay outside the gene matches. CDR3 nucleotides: TGTGCCATCAGCCAACAAGGACTAGCTAACACCGGGGAGCTGTTTTTT. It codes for CAISQQGLANTGELFF.

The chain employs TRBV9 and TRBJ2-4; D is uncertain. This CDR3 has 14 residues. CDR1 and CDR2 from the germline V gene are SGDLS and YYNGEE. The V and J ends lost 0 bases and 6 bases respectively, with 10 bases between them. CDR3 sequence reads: CASSVETGTNIQYF. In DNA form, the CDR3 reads TGTGCCAGCAGCGTAGAGACGGGCACAAACATTCAGTACTTC. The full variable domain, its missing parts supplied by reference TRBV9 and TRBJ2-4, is DSGVTQTPKHLITATGQRVTLRCSPRSGDLSVYWYQQSLDQGLQFLIQYYNGEERAKGNILERFSAQQFPDLHSELNLSSLELGDSALYFCASSVETGTNIQYFGAGTRLSVL.

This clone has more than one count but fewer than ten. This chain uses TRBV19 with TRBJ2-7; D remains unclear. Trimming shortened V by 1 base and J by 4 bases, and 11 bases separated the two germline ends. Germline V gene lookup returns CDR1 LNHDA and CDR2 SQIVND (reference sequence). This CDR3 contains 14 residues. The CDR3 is CASSIAPGIYEQYF. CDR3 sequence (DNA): TGTGCCAGTAGTATAGCCCCCGGTATTTACGAGCAGTACTTC.

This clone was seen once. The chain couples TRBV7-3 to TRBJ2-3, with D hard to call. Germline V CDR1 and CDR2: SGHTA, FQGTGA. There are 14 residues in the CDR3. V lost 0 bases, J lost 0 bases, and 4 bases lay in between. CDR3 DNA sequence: TGTGCCAGCAGCTTAACGGGCAGCACAGATACGCAGTATTTT. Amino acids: CASSLTGSTDTQYF.

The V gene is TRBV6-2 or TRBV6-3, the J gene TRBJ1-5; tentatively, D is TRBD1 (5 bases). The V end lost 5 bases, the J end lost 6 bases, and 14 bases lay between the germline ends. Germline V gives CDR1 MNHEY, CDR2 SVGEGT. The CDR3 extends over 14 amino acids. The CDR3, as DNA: TGTGCCAGCAGTCCGGGGGAGGGAAGTCAGCCCCAGCATTTT. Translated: CASSPGEGSQPQHF.

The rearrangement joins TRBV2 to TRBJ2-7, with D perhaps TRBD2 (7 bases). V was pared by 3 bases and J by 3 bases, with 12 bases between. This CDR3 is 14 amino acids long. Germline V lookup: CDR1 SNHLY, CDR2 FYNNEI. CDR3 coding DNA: TGTGCCAGCAGTGAGGGAGGGGGGTTCTACGAGCAGTACTTC. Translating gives CASSEGGGFYEQYF.

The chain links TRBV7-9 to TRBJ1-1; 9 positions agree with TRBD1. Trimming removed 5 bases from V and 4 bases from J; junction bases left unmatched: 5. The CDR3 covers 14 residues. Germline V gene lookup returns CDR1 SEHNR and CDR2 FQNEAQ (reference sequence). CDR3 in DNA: TGTGCCAGCAGCCCACAGGGGGCGGCCACTGAAGCTTTCTTT. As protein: CASSPQGAATEAFF. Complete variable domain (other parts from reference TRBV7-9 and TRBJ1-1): DTGVSQNPRHKITKRGQNVTFRCDPISEHNRLYWYRQTLGQGPEFLTYFQNEAQLEKSRLLSDRFSAERPKGSFSTLEIQRTEQGDSAMYLCASSPQGAATEAFFGQGTRLTVV.

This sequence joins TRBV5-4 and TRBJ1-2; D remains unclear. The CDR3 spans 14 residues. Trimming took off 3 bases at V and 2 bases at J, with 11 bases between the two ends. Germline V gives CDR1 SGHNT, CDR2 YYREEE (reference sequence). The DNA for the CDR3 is TGTGCCAGCAGCTCTGGGCCCGCGAACTATGGCTACACCTTC. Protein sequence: CASSSGPANYGYTF. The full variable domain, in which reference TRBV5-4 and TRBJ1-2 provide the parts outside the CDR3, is ETGVTQSPTHLIKTRGQQVTLRCSSQSGHNTVSWYQQALGQGPQFIFQYYREEENGRGNFPPRFSGLQFPNYSSELNVNALELDDSALYLCASSSGPANYGYTFGSGTRLTVV.

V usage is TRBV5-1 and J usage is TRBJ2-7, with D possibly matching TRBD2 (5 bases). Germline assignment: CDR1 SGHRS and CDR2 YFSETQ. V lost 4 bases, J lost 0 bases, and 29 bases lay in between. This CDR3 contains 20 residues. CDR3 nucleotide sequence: TGCGCCAGCAGCCCCGGAGGTCTGGGCCCAGTGAAATTATCCTCCTACGAGCAGTACTTC. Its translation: CASSPGGLGPVKLSSYEQYF.

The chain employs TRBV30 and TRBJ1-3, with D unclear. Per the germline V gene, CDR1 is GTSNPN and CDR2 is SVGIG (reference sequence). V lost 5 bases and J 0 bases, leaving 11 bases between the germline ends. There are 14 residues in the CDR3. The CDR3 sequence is CAWETGISGNTIYF. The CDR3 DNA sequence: TGTGCCTGGGAGACGGGTATCTCTGGAAACACCATATATTTT.

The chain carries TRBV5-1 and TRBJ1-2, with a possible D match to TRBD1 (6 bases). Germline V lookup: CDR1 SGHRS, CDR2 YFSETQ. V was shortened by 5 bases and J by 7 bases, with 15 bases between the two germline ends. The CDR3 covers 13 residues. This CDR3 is CASSYTGIGGYTF. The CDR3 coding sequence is TGCGCCAGCAGTTACACAGGGATAGGTGGCTACACCTTC.

The CDR3 here is CASSGGTSSYNEQFF. In DNA form, the CDR3 reads TGCGCCAGCAGCGGAGGGACCAGCTCCTACAATGAGCAGTTCTTC. The chain is built from TRBV10-1 and TRBJ2-1, with a tentative D call TRBD2 (6 bases). CDR1 is WNHNN and CDR2 is SYGVQD in the germline V gene (reference sequence). This CDR3 spans 15 amino acids. Trimming pared 6 bases from V and 0 bases from J, leaving 12 bases between.

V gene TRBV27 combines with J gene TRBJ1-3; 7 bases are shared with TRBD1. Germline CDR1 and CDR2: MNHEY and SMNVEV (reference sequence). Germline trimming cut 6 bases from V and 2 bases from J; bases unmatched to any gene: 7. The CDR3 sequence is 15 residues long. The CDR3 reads CASSRGGTAGNTIYF. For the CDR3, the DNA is TGTGCCAGCAGCCGCGGGGGGACAGCTGGAAACACCATATATTTT.

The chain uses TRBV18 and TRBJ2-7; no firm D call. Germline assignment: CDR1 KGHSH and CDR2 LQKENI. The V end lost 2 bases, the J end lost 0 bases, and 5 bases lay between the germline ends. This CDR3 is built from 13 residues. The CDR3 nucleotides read TGTGCCAGCTCACCAGGACGCTCCTACGAGCAGTACTTC. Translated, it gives CASSPGRSYEQYF. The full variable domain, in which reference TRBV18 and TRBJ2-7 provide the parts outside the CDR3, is NAGVMQNPRHLVRRRGQEARLRCSPMKGHSHVYWYRQLPEEGLKFMVYLQKENIIDESGMPKERFSAEFPKEGPSILRIQQVVRGDSAAYFCASSPGRSYEQYFGPGTRLTVT.

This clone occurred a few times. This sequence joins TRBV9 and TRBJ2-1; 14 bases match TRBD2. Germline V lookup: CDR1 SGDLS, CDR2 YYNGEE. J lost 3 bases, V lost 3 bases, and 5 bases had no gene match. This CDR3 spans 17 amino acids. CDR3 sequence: CASSAGTSGSFYNEQFF. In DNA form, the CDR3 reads TGTGCCAGCAGCGCCGGGACTAGCGGGAGTTTCTACAATGAGCAGTTCTTC. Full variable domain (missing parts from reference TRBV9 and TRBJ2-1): DSGVTQTPKHLITATGQRVTLRCSPRSGDLSVYWYQQSLDQGLQFLIQYYNGEERAKGNILERFSAQQFPDLHSELNLSSLELGDSALYFCASSAGTSGSFYNEQFFGPGTRLTVL.

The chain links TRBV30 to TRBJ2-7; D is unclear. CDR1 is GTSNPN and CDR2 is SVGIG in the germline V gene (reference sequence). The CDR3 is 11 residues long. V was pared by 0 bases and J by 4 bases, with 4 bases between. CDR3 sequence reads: CAWSVDYEQYF. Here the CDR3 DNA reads TGTGCCTGGAGTGTTGATTACGAGCAGTACTTC.

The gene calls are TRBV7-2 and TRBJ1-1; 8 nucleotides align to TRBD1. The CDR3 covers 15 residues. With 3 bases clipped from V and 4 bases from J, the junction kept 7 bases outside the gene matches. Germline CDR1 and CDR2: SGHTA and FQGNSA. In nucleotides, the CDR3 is TGTGCCAGCAGCTTGGACAGGGCGGAAGGCACTGAAGCTTTCTTT. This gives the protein CASSLDRAEGTEAFF.

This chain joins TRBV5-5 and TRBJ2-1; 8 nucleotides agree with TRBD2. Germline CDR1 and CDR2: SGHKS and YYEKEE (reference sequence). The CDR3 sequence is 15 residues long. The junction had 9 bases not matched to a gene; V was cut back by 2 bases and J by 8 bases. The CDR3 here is CASSFFKRESYEQFF. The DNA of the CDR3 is TGTGCCAGCAGCTTTTTCAAGCGGGAGTCCTATGAGCAGTTCTTC.

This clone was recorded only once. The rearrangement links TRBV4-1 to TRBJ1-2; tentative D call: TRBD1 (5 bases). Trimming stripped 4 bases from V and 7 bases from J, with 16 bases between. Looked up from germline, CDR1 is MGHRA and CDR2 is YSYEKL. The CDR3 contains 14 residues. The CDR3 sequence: CASSPNSIGAGYTF. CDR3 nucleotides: TGCGCCAGCAGCCCCAATAGCATTGGGGCTGGCTACACCTTC.

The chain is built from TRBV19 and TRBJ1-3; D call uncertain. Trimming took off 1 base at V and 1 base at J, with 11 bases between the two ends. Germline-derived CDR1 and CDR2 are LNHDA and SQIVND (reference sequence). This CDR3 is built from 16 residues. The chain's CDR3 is CASSIGRILSGNTIYF. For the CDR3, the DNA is TGTGCCAGTAGTATAGGACGGATCCTTTCTGGAAACACCATATATTTT.

The CDR3 sequence: CASRRGDSNQPQHF. In DNA form, the CDR3 reads TGTGCCAGCAGGAGGGGGGACAGCAATCAGCCCCAGCATTTT. J is TRBJ1-5 and V is TRBV6-5, with D possibly matching TRBD1 (6 bases). This CDR3 has 14 residues. Trimming left V 6 bases short and J 1 base short, with 10 bases between. Germline assignment: CDR1 MNHEY and CDR2 SVGAGI.